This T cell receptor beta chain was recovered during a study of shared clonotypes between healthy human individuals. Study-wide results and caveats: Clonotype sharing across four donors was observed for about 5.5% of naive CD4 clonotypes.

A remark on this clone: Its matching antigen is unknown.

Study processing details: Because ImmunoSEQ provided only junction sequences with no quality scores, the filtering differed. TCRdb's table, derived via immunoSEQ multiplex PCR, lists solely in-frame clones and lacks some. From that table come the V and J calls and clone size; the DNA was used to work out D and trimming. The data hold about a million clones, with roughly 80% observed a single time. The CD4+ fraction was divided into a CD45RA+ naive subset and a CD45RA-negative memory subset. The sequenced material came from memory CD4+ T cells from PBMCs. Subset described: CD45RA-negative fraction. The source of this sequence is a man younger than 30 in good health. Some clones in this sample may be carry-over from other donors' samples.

This CDR3 reads CASSAQRNYGYTF. The CDR3 nucleotides read TGTGCCAGCAGTGCACAGAGAAACTATGGCTACACCTTC. This chain uses TRBV2 with TRBJ1-2; D is unclear. V lost 4 bases and J lost 2, with 8 bases in between. CDR3 length equals 13 residues. Germline V CDR1 and CDR2: SNHLY, FYNNEI.